The 13 T cell receptor beta chains given below trace back to one sample, sequenced in a study of shared clonotypes between healthy human individuals. Using immunoSEQ multiplex PCR, the repertoire was profiled, and TCRdb retains in-frame clones only, with some absent. In the table there are about 610,000 clones, approximately 96% of which are singletons. Terminally differentiated effector memory CD45RA+ cells were excluded by CCR7 positive selection of CD45RO-negative cells. The sequenced sample consisted of naive CD8+ T cells sorted from blood. The source is a woman aged 30 to 39 in good health.

The rearrangement links TRBV5-6 to TRBJ1-1; 7 nucleotides agree with TRBD1. CDR1 is SGHDT and CDR2 is YYEEEE in the germline V gene. Trimming took 4 bases from V and 5 from J; bases not matched to a gene: 8. The CDR3 has 14 residues. DNA for the CDR3: TGTGCCAGCAGCACTGCAGGGGGTTGGACTGAAGCTTTCTTT. Translating it yields CASSTAGGWTEAFF.

The chain links TRBV2 to TRBJ2-7; D might be TRBD2 (6 bases). The CDR3 has 14 amino acids. CDR1 SNHLY and CDR2 FYNNEI come from the germline V gene. Trimming cost V 4 bases and J 5 bases, with 15 bases left between them. In nucleotides, the CDR3 is TGTGCCAGCAGTGCTTCCGCGGGATGGGACGAGCAGTACTTC. Its protein product is CASSASAGWDEQYF.

The chain is built from TRBV28 and TRBJ2-5; TRBD1 or TRBD2 may be the D gene (5 bases each). V was pared by 10 bases and J by 4 bases, with 19 bases between. Germline V lookup: CDR1 MDHEN, CDR2 SYDVKM. CDR3 length equals 14 residues. The CDR3 bases are TGTGCCACCGTAGCCCGGGGCGCGGTAGAGACCCAGTACTTC. Protein: CATVARGAVETQYF.

This clone was seen just once. The chain has TRBV7-9 and TRBJ2-5, with D perhaps matching TRBD2 (6 bases). CDR1 is SEHNR, CDR2 FQNEAQ, per germline (reference sequence). This CDR3 spans 12 amino acids. With 5 bases removed from V and 11 bases from J, the gap between germline ends came to 15 bases. The CDR3 spells CASSPGRGEQYF. The CDR3 nucleotides read TGTGCCAGCAGCCCTGGGCGGGGAGAGCAGTACTTC. The full variable domain, completed using reference TRBV7-9 and TRBJ2-5, is DTGVSQNPRHKITKRGQNVTFRCDPISEHNRLYWYRQTLGQGPEFLTYFQNEAQLEKSRLLSDRFSAERPKGSFSTLEIQRTEQGDSAMYLCASSPGRGEQYFGPGTRLLVL.

The chain is built from TRBV5-5 and TRBJ1-4; TRBD1 agrees at 7 bases. V was pared by 10 bases and J by 4 bases, with 7 bases of the junction left unmatched. Germline CDR1 SGHKS, CDR2 YYEKEE (reference sequence). The CDR3 runs 13 residues. The CDR3 is CASRQGHNEKLFF. The CDR3 DNA follows: TGTGCCTCCCGACAGGGTCATAATGAAAAACTGTTTTTT.

The chain carries TRBV5-1 and TRBJ2-6, with D perhaps TRBD1 or TRBD2 (5 bases each). V shed 5 bases and J shed 0 bases, with 18 bases lying between them. CDR3 length equals 18 residues. CDR1 and CDR2 (germline): SGHRS, YFSETQ. CDR3 coding DNA: TGCGCCAGCAGAGTCAGGGAGTATTCGTACTCTGGGGCCAACGTCCTGACTTTC. Protein sequence: CASRVREYSYSGANVLTF. Full variable domain (outside the CDR3, taken from reference TRBV5-1 and TRBJ2-6): KAGVTQTPRYLIKTRGQQVTLSCSPISGHRSVSWYQQTPGQGLQFLFEYFSETQRNKGNFPGRFSGRQFSNSRSEMNVSTLELGDSALYLCASRVREYSYSGANVLTFGAGSRLTVL.

This chain uses TRBV4-2 with TRBJ2-7, with 7 bases aligning to TRBD1. CDR3 size: 15 residues. Per the germline V gene, CDR1 is LGHNA and CDR2 is YNFKEQ. V shed 3 bases and J 0 bases; nucleotides not matched to a gene: 5. In nucleotides, the CDR3 is TGTGCCAGCAGCCAGGGGGACAGTGACTCCTACGAGCAGTACTTC. Translation gives CASSQGDSDSYEQYF.

This clone is a singleton in its sample. The rearrangement joins TRBV12-5 to TRBJ1-2; D is ambiguous. Germline-derived CDR1 and CDR2 are LGHNT and FRNRAP. The CDR3 sequence is 14 residues long. V shed 2 bases and J shed 5 bases, with 12 bases lying between them. The CDR3 DNA is TGTGCTAGTGGTTTGTCTCCAGGCCAGTATGGCTACACCTTC. Its translation is CASGLSPGQYGYTF.

The J gene is TRBJ2-1, the V gene TRBV19; D possibly corresponds to TRBD2 (6 bases). CDR1 and CDR2 (germline): LNHDA, SQIVND (reference sequence). This CDR3 is 18 amino acids long. Between the trimmed V and J ends, which lost 3 bases and 1 base, there was a span of 19 bases. CDR3 coding DNA: TGTGCCAGTAGTATTGGGGGGACGAGGCCCTTTTCCTACAATGAGCAGTTCTTC. Its translation is CASSIGGTRPFSYNEQFF.

The CDR3 DNA reads as TGTGCCATCAGTGGACCAGTCCAGGGTGTCTACGAGCAGTACTTC. Protein product: CAISGPVQGVYEQYF. V is TRBV10-3 and J is TRBJ2-7; weak D call: TRBD1 (5 bases). Germline loops: CDR1 ENHRY, CDR2 SYGVKD. The V end was cut by 4 bases, the J end by 3 bases, with 16 bases between. This CDR3 has 15 amino acids.

This CDR3 reads CATNNGTSGRDTGELFF. The CDR3 region has the DNA TGTGCCACCAACAACGGGACTAGCGGGAGAGACACCGGGGAGCTGTTTTTT. The rearrangement uses TRBV27 and TRBJ2-2; 14 bases match TRBD2. This CDR3 contains 17 residues. V lost 10 bases and J lost 3; bases outside the gene matches: 10. Per germline, CDR1 MNHEY and CDR2 SMNVEV (reference sequence).

This chain links TRBV14 with TRBJ2-1, with D perhaps matching TRBD2 (5 bases). Germline assignment: CDR1 SGHDN and CDR2 FVKESK. This CDR3 contains 15 residues. V was trimmed by 6 bases and J by 7 bases, leaving 19 bases between them. The CDR3 is CASRTTNSPGNEQFF. As DNA, the CDR3 is TGTGCCAGCAGGACGACTAACTCCCCCGGGAATGAGCAGTTCTTC.

J is TRBJ2-3 and V is TRBV7-9; tentative D call: TRBD2 (5 bases). V lost 5 bases, J lost 0 bases, and 12 bases lay in between. Germline V gene sequence: CDR1 SEHNR, CDR2 FQNEAQ (reference sequence). The CDR3 extends over 15 amino acids. CDR3 coding DNA: TGTGCCAGCAGCCATGAACAGCGGAGCACAGATACGCAGTATTTT. It yields the protein CASSHEQRSTDTQYF.